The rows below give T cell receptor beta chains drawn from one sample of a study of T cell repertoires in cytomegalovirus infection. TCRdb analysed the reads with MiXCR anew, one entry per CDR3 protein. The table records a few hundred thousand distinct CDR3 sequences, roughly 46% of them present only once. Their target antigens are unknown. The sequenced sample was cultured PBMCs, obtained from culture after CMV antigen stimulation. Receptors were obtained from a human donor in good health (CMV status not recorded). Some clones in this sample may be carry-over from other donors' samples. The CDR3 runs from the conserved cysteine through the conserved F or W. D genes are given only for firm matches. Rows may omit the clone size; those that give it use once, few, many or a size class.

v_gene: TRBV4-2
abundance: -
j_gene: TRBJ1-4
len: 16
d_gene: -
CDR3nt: TGTGCCAGCAGCCAAGGGTTGGGACAATCTAATGAAAAACTGTTTTTT
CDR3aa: CASSQGLGQSNEKLFF

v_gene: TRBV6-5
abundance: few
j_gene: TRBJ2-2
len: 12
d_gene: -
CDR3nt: TGTGCCAGCAGGCCCGGGACCGGGGAGCTGTTTTTT
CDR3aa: CASRPGTGELFF

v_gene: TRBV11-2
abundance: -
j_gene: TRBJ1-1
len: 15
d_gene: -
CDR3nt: TGTGCCAGCAGCTTATTTTTGGGTGGCAACACTGAAGCTTTCTTT
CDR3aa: CASSLFLGGNTEAFF

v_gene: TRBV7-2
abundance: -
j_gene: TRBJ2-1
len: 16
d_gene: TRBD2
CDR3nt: TGTGCCAGCAGCCCGAGGGGGACTAGTATCGGCAATGAGCAGTTCTTC
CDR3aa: CASSPRGTSIGNEQFF

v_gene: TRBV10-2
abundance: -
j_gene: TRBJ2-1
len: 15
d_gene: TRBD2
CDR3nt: TGCGCCAGCAGCTGGGGACTAGCGGGACCCAATGAGCAGTTCTTC
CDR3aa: CASSWGLAGPNEQFF

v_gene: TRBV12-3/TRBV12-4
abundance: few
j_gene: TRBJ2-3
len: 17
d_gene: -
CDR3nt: TGTGCCAGCAGTTTAAGCGGTTTCCAGGCACCCACAGATACGCAGTATTTT
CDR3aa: CASSLSGFQAPTDTQYF

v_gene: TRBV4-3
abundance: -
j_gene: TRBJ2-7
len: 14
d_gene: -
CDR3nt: TGCGCCAGCAGCCCCGGACAGAAACCCTACGAGCAGTACTTC
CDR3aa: CASSPGQKPYEQYF

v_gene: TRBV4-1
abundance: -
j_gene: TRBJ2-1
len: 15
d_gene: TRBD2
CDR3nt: TGCGCCAGCAGCCATAGCGGGAGTGGGGACAATGAGCAGTTCTTC
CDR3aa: CASSHSGSGDNEQFF

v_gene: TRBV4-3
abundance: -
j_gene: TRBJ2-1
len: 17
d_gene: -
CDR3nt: TGCGCCAGCAGTCGGCCAGGGTACATCCGACATGGTGGTGAGCAGTTCTTC
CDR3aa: CASSRPGYIRHGGEQFF

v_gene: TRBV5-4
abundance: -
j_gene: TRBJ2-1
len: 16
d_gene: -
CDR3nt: TGTGCCAGCAACCTTCATTCGGGGGCCTCCTACAATGAGCAGTTCTTC
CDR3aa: CASNLHSGASYNEQFF

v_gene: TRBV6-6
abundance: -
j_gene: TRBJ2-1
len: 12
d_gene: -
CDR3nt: TGTGCCAGCACTAGAAGGGGGGATGAGCAGTTCTTC
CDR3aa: CASTRRGDEQFF

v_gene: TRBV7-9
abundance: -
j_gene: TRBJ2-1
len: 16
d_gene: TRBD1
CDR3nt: TGTGCCAGCACCGACCTAGGACAGGGGGCCGAAAATGAGCAGTTCTTC
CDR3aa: CASTDLGQGAENEQFF

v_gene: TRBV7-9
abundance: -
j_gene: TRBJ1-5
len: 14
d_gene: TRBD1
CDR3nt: TGTGCCAGCAGCTCGGACAGGGGCAACCAGCCCCAGCATTTT
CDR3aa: CASSSDRGNQPQHF

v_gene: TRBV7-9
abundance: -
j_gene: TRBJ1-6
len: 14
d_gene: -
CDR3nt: TGTGCCAGCAGCTTTGGGGGTGCATATTCACCCCTCCACTTT
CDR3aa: CASSFGGAYSPLHF

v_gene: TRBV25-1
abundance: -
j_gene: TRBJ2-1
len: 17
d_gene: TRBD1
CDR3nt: TGTGCCAGCAGTGGAGGGACAGGCAGGGTCTCCTACAATGAGCAGTTCTTC
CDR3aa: CASSGGTGRVSYNEQFF

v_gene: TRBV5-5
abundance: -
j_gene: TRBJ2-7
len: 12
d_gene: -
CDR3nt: TGTGCCAGCAGCTCCAGTCTTTACGAGCAGTACTTC
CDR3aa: CASSSSLYEQYF

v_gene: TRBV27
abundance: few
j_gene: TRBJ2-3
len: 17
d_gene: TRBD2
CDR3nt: TGTGCCAGCAGTTTATCGTGGCGGGGGGCGGGGACAGATACGCAGTATTTT
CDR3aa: CASSLSWRGAGTDTQYF

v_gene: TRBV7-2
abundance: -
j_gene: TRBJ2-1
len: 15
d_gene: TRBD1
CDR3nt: TGTGCCAGCAGCTCGCGACAGGGGGAGTACAATGAGCAGTTCTTC
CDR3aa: CASSSRQGEYNEQFF

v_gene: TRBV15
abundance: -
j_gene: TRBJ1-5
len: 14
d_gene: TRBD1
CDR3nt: TGTGCCACCAGCAGAGTAGGGGGCATTCAGCCCCAGCATTTT
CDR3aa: CATSRVGGIQPQHF

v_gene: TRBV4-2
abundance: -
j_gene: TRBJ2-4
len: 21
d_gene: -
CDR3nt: TGTGCCAGCAGCCAAGAAGGGGAGGTAACTTCGGCTCTCCTAGCCAAAAACATTCAGTACTTC
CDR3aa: CASSQEGEVTSALLAKNIQYF

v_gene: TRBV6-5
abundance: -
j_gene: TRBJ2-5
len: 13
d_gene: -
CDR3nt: TGTGCCAGCGGAAAGGGGGAGAGGGTGACCCAGTACTTC
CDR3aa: CASGKGERVTQYF

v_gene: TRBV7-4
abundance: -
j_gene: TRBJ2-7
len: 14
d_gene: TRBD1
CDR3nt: TGTGCCAGCAGCTCAGGGGGTCCCCTCTACGAGCAGTACTTC
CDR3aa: CASSSGGPLYEQYF

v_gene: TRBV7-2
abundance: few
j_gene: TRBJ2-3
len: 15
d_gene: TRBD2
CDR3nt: TGTGCCAGCAGCTCCCCGACTAGCATAGCAGATACGCAGTATTTT
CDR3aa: CASSSPTSIADTQYF

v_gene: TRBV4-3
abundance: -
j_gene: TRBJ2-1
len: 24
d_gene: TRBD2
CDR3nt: TGCGCCAGCAGCCAAGATCCGATGGGGACTAGCGGGAGGGCCTATAGGAGCTCCTACAATGAGCAGTTCTTC
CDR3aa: CASSQDPMGTSGRAYRSSYNEQFF

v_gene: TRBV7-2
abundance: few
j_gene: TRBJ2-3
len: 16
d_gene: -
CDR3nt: TGTGCCAGCAGCTTAGGGGCCGGGGCTAGCACAGATACGCAGTATTTT
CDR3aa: CASSLGAGASTDTQYF

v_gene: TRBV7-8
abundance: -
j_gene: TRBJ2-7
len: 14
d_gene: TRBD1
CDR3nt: TGTGCCAGCAGCCCAACAGGGGGCGGATACGAGCAGTACTTC
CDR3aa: CASSPTGGGYEQYF

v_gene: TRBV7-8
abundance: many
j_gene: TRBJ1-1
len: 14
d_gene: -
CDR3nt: TGTGCCAGCAGCCCCAGGGGAGGGCTAACTGAAGCTTTCTTT
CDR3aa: CASSPRGGLTEAFF

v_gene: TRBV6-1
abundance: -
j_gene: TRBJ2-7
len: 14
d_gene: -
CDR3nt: TGTGCCAGCATGATGGGAGATCCCCCCTACGAGCAGTACTTC
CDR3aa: CASMMGDPPYEQYF

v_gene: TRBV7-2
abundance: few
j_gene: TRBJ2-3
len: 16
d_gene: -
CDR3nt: TGTGCCAGCAGCTTAAGGGCAAGCGGGAGCACAGATACGCAGTATTTT
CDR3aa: CASSLRASGSTDTQYF